The 25 T cell receptor beta chains below come from one sample, sequenced in a study of CD8+ T cells in alopecia areata (dated 2018 in TCRdb). Receptor libraries were prepared by the immunoSEQ multiplex PCR assay. To provide template for TCR sequencing, every sample had RNA extracted and reverse transcribed into cDNA. TCRdb took this table from immuneACCESS and kept in-frame rearrangements with V and J called. Such tables lack part of the clones; where checked against another copy, unresolved V genes explain under half of the gap, and the rest is unexplained. This sample is represented by 250,000 or so clones, with no singletons among them. The ten largest clones represent more than 1% of the sample. Pooled mouse cutaneous lymph node cells were stained for CD4, CD8alpha, NKG2D, NKG2ACE and other markers and were then sorted on a BD Influx. Specimen: CD4+ T cells sorted from a lymph node. These receptors were obtained from a C3H/HeJ mouse with alopecia areata. Mice of this strain carry the MHC haplotype H2-k.

This clone was counted a few times. Genes and germline are mouse. Coverage ceases 4 residues before the CDR3 finishes, and the germline J gene fills in the end. The chain is built from TRBV5 and TRBJ2-1; no firm D call. V lost 4 bases, J lost 3 bases, and 10 bases lay in between. The length of the CDR3 is 14 residues. The germline V gene has CDR1 LGHNA and CDR2 YNLKQL (reference sequence). The CDR3 DNA, read in part, is TGTGCCAGCAGCCCTGGAATGGGCTATGCT. It codes for CASSPGMGYA. The entire CDR3 sequence reads CASSPGMGYAEQFF.

This clone was seen a few times. Any gene name here is a mouse gene name. The CDR3: CASSDGLEYEQYF. The DNA read from the CDR3 is TGTGCCAGCAGTGATGGACTGGAGTAT. This rearrangement joins TRBV13-1 to TRBJ2-7, with a possible D match to TRBD2 (6 bases). The CDR3 end lies 4 residues beyond the end of the read and is filled in from the germline J gene. In germline, CDR1 is NSHNY, CDR2 SYGAGN. CDR3 length: 13 residues.

This clone was picked up a small number of times. Gene and germline names: mouse. With the read ending 4 residues before the CDR3 end, the germline J gene is used to fill in that end. The sample holds other DNA sequences that translate to the same CDR3. The chain combines TRBV14 with TRBJ2-7, with TRBD2 identical over 9 bases. CDR1 SGHDT and CDR2 FRDEAV come from the germline V gene. V was clipped by 1 base and J by 0 bases; unmatched bases: 2. CDR3 length: 15 amino acids. Incomplete CDR3 DNA: TGTGCCAGCAGTTTCGGGACTGGGAGCTCCTAT. As protein: CASSFGTGSSY. The whole CDR3 sequence is CASSFGTGSSYEQYF.

A word on this clone: Any gene name here is a mouse gene name. The read finishes 4 residues shy of the CDR3 end, and the germline J gene is used to complete it. This sample includes further DNA sequences coding for the same CDR3. The rearrangement links TRBV5 to TRBJ2-3; the match to TRBD2 covers 10 bases. Per the germline V gene, CDR1 is LGHNA and CDR2 is YNLKQL (reference sequence). J was trimmed by 0 bases and V by 1 base; bases with no gene match: 1. The CDR3 covers 16 residues. The covered CDR3 bases are TGTGCCAGCAGCCAAGCTGGGGGGGCCAGTGCAGAA. This codes for CASSQAGGASAE. In full, the CDR3 is CASSQAGGASAETLYF.

This clone showed up just a few times. The gene names given are mouse names. The observed sequence ends 4 residues before the CDR3 terminus, with the missing tail filled in from the germline J gene. This chain links TRBV31 with TRBJ2-3, with D maybe TRBD1 (5 bases). V lost 1 base, J lost 0 bases, and 8 bases lay in between. This CDR3 is built from 14 residues. Looked up from germline, CDR1 is GKSSPN and CDR2 is SITVG. Incomplete CDR3 DNA: TGTGCCTGGAGTCCGACAGCTAGTGCAGAA. Encoded protein: CAWSPTASAE. From start to end, the CDR3 is CAWSPTASAETLYF.

In this sample, this clone turned up a few times. Any gene name here is a mouse gene name. The read gets to within 4 residues of the CDR3 end, and the germline J gene fills in the rest. The chain recombines TRBV17 with TRBJ2-5; a weak D match, TRBD2 (6 bases). Per the germline V gene, CDR1 is MNHDT and CDR2 is YYDKIL. The CDR3 has 14 residues. V dropped 4 bases and J dropped 0 bases, with 8 bases sitting between them. CDR3 DNA (partial): TGTGCTAGCAGTACTGGGGCCAACCAAGAC. Translating it yields CASSTGANQD. The CDR3 reads in full as CASSTGANQDTQYF.

The sample holds a few counts of this clone. Gene labels here are mouse ones. The CDR3 is cut off 4 residues early in the read; its end comes from the germline J gene. The J gene is TRBJ2-1, the V gene TRBV5; D may be TRBD1 (6 bases). Germline V gene sequence: CDR1 LGHNA, CDR2 YNLKQL (reference sequence). This CDR3 has 15 amino acids. V lost 4 bases to trimming and J lost 1 base, with 11 bases between them. The part of the CDR3 DNA that was read is TGTGCCAGCAGCCCCCGGGACACGAACTATGCT. It is translated as CASSPRDTNYA. The complete CDR3 sequence is CASSPRDTNYAEQFF.

This clone was detected a few times. The genes and germline here are from mouse. The CDR3 is cut off 4 residues early in the read; its end comes from the germline J gene. Other DNA variants within this sample encode the same CDR3. The chain joins TRBV13-2 to TRBJ2-2, with TRBD2 identical over 7 bases. From germline, CDR1 is NNHNN and CDR2 SYGAGS (reference sequence). This CDR3 is built from 15 residues. With V trimmed by 0 bases and J by 1 base, 0 bases remained unmatched. CDR3 DNA, as far as it was read: TGTGCCAGCGGTGATGGGGGGGGAAACACCGGG. Amino acids: CASGDGGGNTG. From start to end, the CDR3 is CASGDGGGNTGQLYF.

In regard to this clone: Mouse germline and gene names are used. The sequenced fragment ends 4 residues before the CDR3 boundary, so the rest is inferred from the germline J gene. The chain carries TRBV12-1 and TRBJ1-2; the match to TRBD1 covers 10 bases. In germline, CDR1 is SGHSN, CDR2 HYEKVE. The CDR3 consists of 18 residues. Trimming took 1 base from V and 2 from J; bases not matched to a gene: 12. CDR3 DNA, as far as it was read: TGTGCCAGCTCTCTTTCCCGGGACAGGGGAGCCAGCAACTCC. Amino acid sequence: CASSLSRDRGASNS. The whole CDR3 protein reads CASSLSRDRGASNSDYTF. Full variable domain (rest looked up from reference TRBV12-1 and TRBJ1-2): DSGVVQSPRHIIKEKGGRSVLTCIPISGHSNVVWYQQTLGKELKFLIQHYEKVERDKGFLPSRFSVQQFDDYHSEMNMSALELEDSAMYFCASSLSRDRGASNSDYTFGSGTRLLVI.

This clone was detected only a few times. Gene names denote mouse genes. Read data end 4 residues before the CDR3 end; the end is taken from the germline J gene. The chain is built from TRBV19 and TRBJ2-5; D is ambiguous. Germline CDR1 FNHDT, CDR2 SITEND (reference sequence). This CDR3 comprises 11 residues. The covered CDR3 bases are TGTGCCAGCAGTTTTTGGGAC. Its protein product is CASSFWD. The entire CDR3 protein is CASSFWDTQYF.

This clone was recorded many times. Any gene name here is a mouse gene name. The read terminates 4 residues before the CDR3 end, so the remaining end is supplied by the germline J gene. The chain couples TRBV13-1 to TRBJ2-3; 10 bases line up with TRBD2. Germline-derived CDR1 and CDR2 are NSHNY and SYGAGN. CDR3 length equals 13 residues. CDR3 DNA (partial): TGTGCCAGCAGTGGGACTGGGGGAGAA. Its translation is CASSGTGGE. The full CDR3 reads CASSGTGGETLYF.

Points on this clone: The genes are named according to mouse. Read coverage stops 4 residues before the CDR3 terminus; the germline J gene supplies the remainder. The V call is TRBV31, the J call TRBJ2-1; 7 positions match TRBD2. CDR1 and CDR2 from the germline V gene are GKSSPN and SITVG. V was clipped by 0 bases and J by 1 base; unmatched bases: 3. The CDR3 sequence is 15 residues long. The CDR3 spells CAWSLNGGNYAEQFF. CDR3 DNA (partial): TGTGCCTGGAGTCTGAATGGGGGGAACTATGCT.

This clone turned up a few times. Any gene name here is a mouse gene name. The CDR3 reads CASSYRDRGGNSPLYF. The DNA read from the CDR3 is TGTGCCAGCAGTTACCGGGACAGGGGGGGTAATTCGCCC. The genes are TRBV19 and TRBJ1-6, with 11 positions matching TRBD1. The CDR3 is cut off 3 residues early in the read; its end comes from the germline J gene. TRBJ1-6 is noted as an ORF with a role that remains uncertain. The CDR3 has 16 residues. V lost 4 bases to trimming and J lost 6 bases; unmatched junction nucleotides: 6. Germline CDR1 and CDR2: FNHDT and SITEND (reference sequence).

The table lists this clone with a few counts. The gene symbols are mouse symbols. Incomplete CDR3 DNA: TGTGCCAGCAGTGATCCGGGACAGGGAGACTCC. It is translated as CASSDPGQGDS. The entire CDR3 protein reads CASSDPGQGDSDYTF. The genes are TRBV13-3 and TRBJ1-2, with 9 bases aligning to TRBD1. The observed sequence ends 4 residues before the CDR3 terminus, with the missing tail filled in from the germline J gene. V shed 1 base and J 3 bases; nucleotides not matched to a gene: 4. Looked up from germline, CDR1 is NNHDY and CDR2 is SYVADS. The length of the CDR3 is 15 residues.

This clone has more than one count but fewer than ten. Each gene name is a mouse one. The sequenced fragment ends 4 residues before the CDR3 boundary, so the rest is inferred from the germline J gene. This chain uses TRBV13-2 with TRBJ1-2, with a possible D match to TRBD1 (6 bases). V lost 6 bases and J 0 bases, leaving 9 bases between the germline ends. The CDR3 totals 13 residues. Germline V gives CDR1 NNHNN, CDR2 SYGAGS (reference sequence). CDR3 DNA (partial): TGTGCCAGCGCCGGGACACCAAACTCC. Its translation: CASAGTPNS. The whole CDR3 sequence is CASAGTPNSDYTF.

This clone was recorded a few times. Genes here carry mouse names. The read terminates 4 residues before the CDR3 end, so the remaining end is supplied by the germline J gene. V and J are TRBV31 and TRBJ2-2, with TRBD2 matching 7 bases. CDR1 and CDR2 from the germline V gene are GKSSPN and SITVG. The CDR3 contains 15 residues. V trimming: 1 base; J trimming: 3 bases; junction bases outside the gene matches: 5. The CDR3 region is CAWSPTGVDTGQLYF. The sequenced CDR3 bases are TGTGCCTGGAGTCCAACTGGGGTGGACACCGGG.

In its sample, this clone was seen a few times. Gene and germline names: mouse. The sequenced fragment ends 4 residues before the CDR3 boundary, so the rest is inferred from the germline J gene. The chain uses TRBV17 and TRBJ2-1; TRBD1 aligns across 9 bases. J was trimmed by 6 bases and V by 4 bases; bases with no gene match: 1. Germline V gene sequence: CDR1 MNHDT, CDR2 YYDKIL. The CDR3 totals 13 residues. The CDR3 sequence is CASSKDRGAEQFF. The part of the CDR3 DNA that was read is TGTGCTAGCAGTAAGGACAGGGGTGCT.

This clone was picked up a small number of times. The gene names given are mouse names. The read gets to within 4 residues of the CDR3 end, and the germline J gene fills in the rest. This rearrangement joins TRBV5 to TRBJ2-7; 9 bases match TRBD1. CDR3 length equals 14 residues. Germline values: CDR1 LGHNA, CDR2 YNLKQL (reference sequence). The J segment lost 3 bases and the V segment lost 3 bases, leaving 3 bases of the junction unmatched. CDR3 amino acids: CASSQGTGYYEQYF. The CDR3 DNA, read in part, is TGTGCCAGCAGCCAGGGGACAGGGTACTAT.

This clone was counted between two and nine times. The gene names given are mouse names. The observed sequence ends 4 residues before the CDR3 terminus, with the missing tail filled in from the germline J gene. The chain employs TRBV5 and TRBJ2-3; the D gene is possibly TRBD2 (6 bases). Trimming left V 1 base short and J 0 bases short, with 8 bases between. The CDR3 is 15 residues long. Per the germline V gene, CDR1 is LGHNA and CDR2 is YNLKQL (reference sequence). The CDR3 is CASSQGLESAETLYF. CDR3 DNA (partial): TGTGCCAGCAGCCAAGGACTGGAAAGTGCAGAA.

This clone was seen more than once but under ten times. Gene names are mouse gene names. The CDR3 goes on 4 residues after the read ends, and that part is filled in from the germline J gene. This sequence joins TRBV13-3 and TRBJ2-5; TRBD2 agrees at 11 bases. The CDR3 loop spans 17 amino acids. In germline, CDR1 is NNHDY, CDR2 SYVADS. The junction had 4 bases not matched to a gene; V was cut back by 0 bases and J by 1 base. The part of the CDR3 DNA that was read is TGTGCCAGCAGTGATGCACTGGGGGGGCGAGACCAAGAC. This codes for CASSDALGGRDQD. The CDR3 as a whole reads CASSDALGGRDQDTQYF. The entire variable domain, with the rest obtained from reference TRBV13-3 and TRBJ2-5, is as follows: EAAVTQSPRSKVAVTGGKVTLSCHQTNNHDYMYWYRQDTGHGLRLIHYSYVADSTEKGDIPDGYKASRPSQENFSLILELASLSQTAVYFCASSDALGGRDQDTQYFGPGTRLLVL.

With regard to this clone: Mouse germline and gene names are used. The read stops 4 residues short of the end of the CDR3; the missing end is completed from the germline J gene. This same CDR3 is encoded by further DNA sequences in the sample. V is TRBV13-2 and J is TRBJ2-4; 7 positions agree with TRBD2. The CDR3 is 14 amino acids. CDR1 is NNHNN, CDR2 SYGAGS, per germline (reference sequence). The CDR3 loop is CASGDAGGENTLYF. Partial CDR3 DNA: TGTGCCAGCGGTGATGCTGGGGGAGAAAAC.

A remark on this clone: Mouse germline and gene names are used. The read gets to within 4 residues of the CDR3 end, and the germline J gene fills in the rest. The chain uses TRBV19 and TRBJ2-3; TRBD2 matches at 7 bases. The ends lost 5 bases at V and 0 bases at J; junction bases unmatched: 6. CDR1 and CDR2 from the germline V gene are FNHDT and SITEND (reference sequence). This CDR3 is built from 15 residues. This chain's CDR3 is CASSPGLTSAETLYF. The sequenced CDR3 bases are TGTGCCAGCAGCCCGGGACTGACTAGTGCAGAA.

In the case of this clone: The listed genes are named as in mouse. The sequenced part of the CDR3 DNA is TGTGCCAGCAGTGCAGGGAACTATGCT. It specifies CASSAGNYA. The CDR3, in full, reads CASSAGNYAEQFF. V gene TRBV19 combines with J gene TRBJ2-1; perhaps TRBD1 as D (5 bases). The read gets to within 4 residues of the CDR3 end, and the germline J gene fills in the rest. The CDR3 has 13 amino acids. The V end lost 4 bases, the J end lost 1 base, and 6 bases lay between the germline ends. Looked up from germline, CDR1 is FNHDT and CDR2 is SITEND (reference sequence).

This clone was recorded a few times. Here the gene names and germline are mouse. The CDR3 is cut off 4 residues early in the read; its end comes from the germline J gene. This chain connects TRBV13-3 to TRBJ2-7; 7 bases line up with TRBD1. CDR1 NNHDY and CDR2 SYVADS come from the germline V gene. The CDR3 sequence is 13 residues long. CDR3 DNA (partial): TGTGCCAGCAGCCCTGGGACAGAATAT. Translating gives CASSPGTEY. The entire CDR3 protein reads CASSPGTEYEQYF.

This clone was seen only a few times. Germline and genes here are mouse. From the germline J gene comes the end of the CDR3, since the read stops 4 residues before it. The genes are TRBV5 and TRBJ2-2; TRBD1 aligns across 11 bases. The trim removed 2 bases at V and 4 bases at J, leaving 6 bases unmatched. Germline CDR1 and CDR2: LGHNA and YNLKQL (reference sequence). The CDR3 consists of 17 residues. The CDR3 is CASSQKPGTGGTGQLYF. The CDR3 DNA, read in part, is TGTGCCAGCAGCCAAAAACCCGGGACAGGGGGCACCGGG.